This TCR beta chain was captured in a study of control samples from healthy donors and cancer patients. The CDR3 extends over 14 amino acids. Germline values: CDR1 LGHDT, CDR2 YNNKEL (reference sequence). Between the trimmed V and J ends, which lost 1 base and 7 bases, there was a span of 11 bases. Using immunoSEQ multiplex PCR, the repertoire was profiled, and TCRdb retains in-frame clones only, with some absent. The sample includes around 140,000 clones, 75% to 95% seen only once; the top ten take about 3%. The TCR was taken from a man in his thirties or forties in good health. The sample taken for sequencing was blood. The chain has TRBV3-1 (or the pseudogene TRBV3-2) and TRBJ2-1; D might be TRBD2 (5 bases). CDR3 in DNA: TGTGCCAGCAGCCAAGTTGCAAGAGGGAATGAGCAGTTCTTC. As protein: CASSQVARGNEQFF.